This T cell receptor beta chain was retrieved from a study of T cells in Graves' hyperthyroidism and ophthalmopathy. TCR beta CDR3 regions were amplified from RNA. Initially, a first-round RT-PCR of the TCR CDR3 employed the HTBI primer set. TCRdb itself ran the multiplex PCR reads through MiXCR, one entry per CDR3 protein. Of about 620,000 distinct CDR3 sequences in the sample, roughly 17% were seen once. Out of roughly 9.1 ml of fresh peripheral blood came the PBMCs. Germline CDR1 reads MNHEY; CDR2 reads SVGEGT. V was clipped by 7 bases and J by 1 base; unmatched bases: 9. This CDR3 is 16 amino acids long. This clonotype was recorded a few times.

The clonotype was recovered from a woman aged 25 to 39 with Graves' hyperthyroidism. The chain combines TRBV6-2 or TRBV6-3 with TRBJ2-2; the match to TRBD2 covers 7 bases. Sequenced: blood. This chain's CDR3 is CASTYSGYGNTGELFF. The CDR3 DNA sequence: TGTGCCAGCACTTATAGCGGGTACGGGAACACCGGGGAGCTGTTTTTT.